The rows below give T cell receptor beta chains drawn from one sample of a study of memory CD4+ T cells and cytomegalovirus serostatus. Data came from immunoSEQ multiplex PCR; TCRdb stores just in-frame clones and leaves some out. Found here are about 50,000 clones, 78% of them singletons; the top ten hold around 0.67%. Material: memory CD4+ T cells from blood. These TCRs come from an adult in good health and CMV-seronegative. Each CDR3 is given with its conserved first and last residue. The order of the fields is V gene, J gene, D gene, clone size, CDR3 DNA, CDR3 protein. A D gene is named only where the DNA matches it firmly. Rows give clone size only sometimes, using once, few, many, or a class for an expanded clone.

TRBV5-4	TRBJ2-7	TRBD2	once	TGTGCCAGCAGCGCCTCGGGACTAGCGCGCGAGCAGTACTTC	CASSASGLAREQYF
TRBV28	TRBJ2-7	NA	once	TGTGCCAGCAGTTGGGGGCGAGCTGCCCCCTACGAGCAGTACTTC	CASSWGRAAPYEQYF
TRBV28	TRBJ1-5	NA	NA	TGTGCCAGCAGTTTTAAGCAGCCCCAGCATTTT	CASSFKQPQHF
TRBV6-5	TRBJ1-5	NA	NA	TGTGCCAGCAGTGTCCGGGGCATCAATCAGCCCCAGCATTTT	CASSVRGINQPQHF
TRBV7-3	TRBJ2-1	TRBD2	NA	TGTGCCAGCAGCTTACAGGGGACTAGCGGCGATGAGCAGTTCTTC	CASSLQGTSGDEQFF
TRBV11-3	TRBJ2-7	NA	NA	TGTGCCAGCAGCCCCTCACATGGCGGCGAGCAGTACTTC	CASSPSHGGEQYF
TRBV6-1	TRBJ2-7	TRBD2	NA	TGTGCCAGCAGTGAAGCGGCGGGAGCCACCTACGAGCAGTACTTC	CASSEAAGATYEQYF
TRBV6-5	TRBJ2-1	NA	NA	TGTGCCAGCAGTTACGGGAGCGGGCGGACCTACAATGAGCAGTTCTTC	CASSYGSGRTYNEQFF
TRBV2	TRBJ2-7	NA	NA	TGTGCCAGCAGGGCGGAGACTCGTACCTACGAGCAGTACTTC	CASRAETRTYEQYF
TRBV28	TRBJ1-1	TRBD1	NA	TGTGCCAGCAGTTTACCCGCCGGGACAGCGATCATGAACACTGAAGCTTTCTTT	CASSLPAGTAIMNTEAFF
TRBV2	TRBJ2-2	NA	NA	TGTGCCAGCAGTGAAATCGGATTCGGAACCGGGGAGCTGTTTTTT	CASSEIGFGTGELFF
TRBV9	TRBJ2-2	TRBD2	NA	TGTGCCAGCAGCATTAGCGGGAGCCTGGCCGGGGAGCTGTTTTTT	CASSISGSLAGELFF
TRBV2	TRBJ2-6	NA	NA	TGTGCCAGCGCCAGCCAACCCTCTGGGGCCAACGTCCTGACTTTC	CASASQPSGANVLTF
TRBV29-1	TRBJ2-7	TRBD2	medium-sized	TGCAGCGTGATGGGAGGGTTCTACGAGCAGTACTTC	CSVMGGFYEQYF
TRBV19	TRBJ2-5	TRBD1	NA	TGTGCCAGTAGCCAACAGGGGGCGAGGGTGACCCAGTACTTC	CASSQQGARVTQYF
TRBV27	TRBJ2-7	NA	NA	TGTGCCAGCAGTACAATACGGGGCAGGGGAGGTCAGGCCTACGAGCAGTACTTC	CASSTIRGRGGQAYEQYF
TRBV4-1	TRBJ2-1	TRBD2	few	TGCGCCAGCAGCCAAGTAGGACTAGCGGCCTACAATGAGCAGTTCTTC	CASSQVGLAAYNEQFF
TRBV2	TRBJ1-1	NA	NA	TGTGCCAGCACTACCACCGTGAACACTGAAGCTTTCTTT	CASTTTVNTEAFF
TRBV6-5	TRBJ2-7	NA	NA	TGTGCCAGCAGCAAAGGACAGTCCAGCTCCTACGAGCAGTACTTC	CASSKGQSSSYEQYF
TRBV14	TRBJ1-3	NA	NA	TGTGCCAGCAGCCAAGGGATGGGGAAAGGAAACACCATATATTTT	CASSQGMGKGNTIYF
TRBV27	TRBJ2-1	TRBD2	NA	TGTGCCAGCAAGGGGACGACTAGCGGGAGTTATATGTTCTTC	CASKGTTSGSYMFF
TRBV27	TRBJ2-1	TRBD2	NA	TGTGCCAGCAGCCGCGATGGGGGGGGTGGGGCTAGGAATGAGCAGTTCTTC	CASSRDGGGGARNEQFF
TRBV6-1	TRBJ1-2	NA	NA	TGTGCCAGCAGTGAGGTTGGCAAAAGATACGGCTACACCTTC	CASSEVGKRYGYTF
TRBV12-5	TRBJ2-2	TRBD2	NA	TGTGCTAGTGGTCCCTGGACTAGCGGGCCCGGGGAGCTGTTTTTT	CASGPWTSGPGELFF
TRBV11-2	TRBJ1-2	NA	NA	TGTGCCAGCAGCTTAGCAGGGGTGAGCGGCTACACCTTC	CASSLAGVSGYTF
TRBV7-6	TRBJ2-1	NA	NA	TGTGCCAGCAGCTTGGACGCGTCGCGCTCCTACAATGAGCAGTTCTTC	CASSLDASRSYNEQFF
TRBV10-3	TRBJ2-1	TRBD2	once	TGTGCCTCTTTAACCGGGACTAGGAAGGTCTTC	CASLTGTRKVF
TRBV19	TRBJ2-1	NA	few	TGTGCCAGTAGGACGGACAGAAGCTCCTACAATGAGCAGTTCTTC	CASRTDRSSYNEQFF
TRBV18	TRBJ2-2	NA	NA	TGTGCCAGCTCACCACCGGGGTCCGGGGAGCTGTTTTTT	CASSPPGSGELFF
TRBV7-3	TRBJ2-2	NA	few	TGTGCCAGCAGCCGAGGACGAGGGGAGCTGTTTTTT	CASSRGRGELFF
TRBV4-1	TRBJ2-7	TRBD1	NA	TGCGCCAGCAGCCACTTCGACAGGGGTGGAGGCGAGCAGTACTTC	CASSHFDRGGGEQYF
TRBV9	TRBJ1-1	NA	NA	TGTGCCAGCAGCGTCCAGACAGGTAGTGGCACTGAAGCTTTCTTT	CASSVQTGSGTEAFF
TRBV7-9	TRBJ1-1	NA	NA	TGTGCCAGCAGCCCACGAGAGAACACTGAAGCTTTCTTT	CASSPRENTEAFF
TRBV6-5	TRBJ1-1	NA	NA	TGTGCCAGCAGTTACTCGCTGGGGCACACTGAAGCTTTCTTT	CASSYSLGHTEAFF
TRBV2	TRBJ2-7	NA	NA	TGTGCCAGCAGTGATAGGAACTACGAGCAGTACTTC	CASSDRNYEQYF
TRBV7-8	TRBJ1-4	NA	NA	TGTGCCAGCACCTGGGGGCTACGAGAAAAACTGTTTTTT	CASTWGLREKLFF
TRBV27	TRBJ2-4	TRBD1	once	TGTGCCAGTGGACACAGGGGCGGCATTCAGTACTTC	CASGHRGGIQYF
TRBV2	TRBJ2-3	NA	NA	TGTGCCAGCAGTGGGTTAGGCACAGATACGCAGTATTTT	CASSGLGTDTQYF
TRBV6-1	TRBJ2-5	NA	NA	TGTGCCAGCAGGGACACCCAAGAGACCCAGTACTTC	CASRDTQETQYF
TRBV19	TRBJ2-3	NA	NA	TGTGCCAGTAGTAGCGGACAGTTCACAGATACGCAGTATTTT	CASSSGQFTDTQYF
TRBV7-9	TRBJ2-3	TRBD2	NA	TGTGCCAGCAGCTCAACTAGCGGGGGGGGCACAGATACGCAGTATTTT	CASSSTSGGGTDTQYF
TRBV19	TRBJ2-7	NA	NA	TGTGCCAGTAGTTTCCTGGGCCCCCCCTACGAGCAGTACTTC	CASSFLGPPYEQYF
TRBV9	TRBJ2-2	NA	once	TGTGCCAGCAGCCTTACCCCCGGGGGGGAGCTGTTTTTT	CASSLTPGGELFF
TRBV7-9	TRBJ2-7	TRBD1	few	TGTGCCAGCAGCACCGGGACAGGGGCGGACGAGCAGTACTTC	CASSTGTGADEQYF
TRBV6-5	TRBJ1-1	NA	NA	TGTGCCAGCAGGGGAGGGACGGCAAACACTGAAGCTTTCTTT	CASRGGTANTEAFF
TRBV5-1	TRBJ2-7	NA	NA	TGCGCCAGCAGCTTGGATGTCTACGAGCAGTACTTC	CASSLDVYEQYF
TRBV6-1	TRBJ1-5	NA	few	TGTGCCAGCAGTGGCTCAGGAGGGGAGGTTCGACAGCCCCAGCATTTT	CASSGSGGEVRQPQHF
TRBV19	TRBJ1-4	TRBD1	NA	TGTGCCACCTTGGACAGGTCTTCTGAAAAACTGTTTTTT	CATLDRSSEKLFF
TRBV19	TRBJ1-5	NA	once	TGTGCCAGTAGTTCGATTGCCAATCAGCCCCAGCATTTT	CASSSIANQPQHF
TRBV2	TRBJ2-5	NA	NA	TGTGCCAGCAGTGAGGCAGGGATTGGCCAAGAGACCCAGTACTTC	CASSEAGIGQETQYF
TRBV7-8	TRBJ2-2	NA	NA	NA	CASSLTSFGAAAGELFF
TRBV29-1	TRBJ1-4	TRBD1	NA	TGCAGCGCCGCCGGGACAGCTAATGAAAAACTGTTTTTT	CSAAGTANEKLFF
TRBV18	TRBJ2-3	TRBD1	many	TGTGCCAGCTCTCTCCGGGACAGGGGGATAGATACGCAGTATTTT	CASSLRDRGIDTQYF
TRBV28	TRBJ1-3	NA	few	TGTGCCAGCAGTTTAAAAGGGCTAAGCTCTGGAAACACCATATATTTT	CASSLKGLSSGNTIYF
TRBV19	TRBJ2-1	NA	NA	TGTGCCAGTAGTATTAAAAGCTATGAGCAGTTCTTC	CASSIKSYEQFF